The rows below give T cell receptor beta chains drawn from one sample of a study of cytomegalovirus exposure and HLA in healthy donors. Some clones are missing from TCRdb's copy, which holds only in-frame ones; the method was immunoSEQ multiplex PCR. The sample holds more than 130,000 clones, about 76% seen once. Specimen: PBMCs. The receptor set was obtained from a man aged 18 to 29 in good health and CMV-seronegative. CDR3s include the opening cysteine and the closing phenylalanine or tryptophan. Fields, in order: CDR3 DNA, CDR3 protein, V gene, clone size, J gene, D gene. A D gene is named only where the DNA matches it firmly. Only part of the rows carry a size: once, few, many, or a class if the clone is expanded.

DNA: TGTGCCAGCAGTGATGTGTCTAGCGCGACCAATGAGCAGTTCTTC
CDR3: CASSDVSSATNEQFF
V: TRBV25-1
size: .
J: TRBJ2-1
D: .

DNA: TGTGCCAGCAGTGAACCCGCAGCAACCCGGGGGAGAAGCACAGATACGCAGTATTTT
CDR3: CASSEPAATRGRSTDTQYF
V: TRBV6-1
size: few
J: TRBJ2-3
D: .

DNA: TGTGCCAGCAGGGGGACAGACTACGAGCAGTACTTC
CDR3: CASRGTDYEQYF
V: TRBV28
size: once
J: TRBJ2-7
D: TRBD1

DNA: TGTGCCATCAGTGCCTATTCTTCTGGGGGGTTCAATCAGCCCCAGCATTTT
CDR3: CAISAYSSGGFNQPQHF
V: TRBV10-3
size: .
J: TRBJ1-5
D: .

DNA: TGTGCCAGCAGCTTAGGGCTGCCACTAGCGGGAGTGAGCGAGCAGTACTTC
CDR3: CASSLGLPLAGVSEQYF
V: TRBV7-9
size: .
J: TRBJ2-7
D: TRBD2

DNA: TGTGCCAGCAGCTTAGTCGTAAAACTTACAGGGTTTCATGGCTACACCTTC
CDR3: CASSLVVKLTGFHGYTF
V: TRBV7-8
size: few
J: TRBJ1-2
D: .

DNA: TGTGCCAGCAGCTCGGGACAGAGGGAGACCCAGTACTTC
CDR3: CASSSGQRETQYF
V: TRBV7-3
size: .
J: TRBJ2-5
D: TRBD1

DNA: TGTGCCAGCAGCCTCTATTTTAGCGGGGGAAGAGACGAGCAGTACTTC
CDR3: CASSLYFSGGRDEQYF
V: TRBV7-9
size: .
J: TRBJ2-7
D: TRBD2

DNA: TGTGCCAGCAGTCCCGAGGGCTCTGGGGCCAACGTCCTGACTTTC
CDR3: CASSPEGSGANVLTF
V: TRBV2
size: few
J: TRBJ2-6
D: .

DNA: TGCGCCAGCAGCTTCCGGGCAGGGGGGAACGAGCAGTACTTC
CDR3: CASSFRAGGNEQYF
V: TRBV5-1
size: .
J: TRBJ2-7
D: .

DNA: TGTGCCAGCTCACCAAGACGGACTAGCGGGAACTTAACCGGGGAGCTGTTTTTT
CDR3: CASSPRRTSGNLTGELFF
V: TRBV18
size: .
J: TRBJ2-2
D: TRBD2

DNA: TGTGCCAGCAGCTTGGTTGGTACAAGAATCCAAGAGACCCAGTACTTC
CDR3: CASSLVGTRIQETQYF
V: TRBV5-6
size: few
J: TRBJ2-5
D: .

DNA: TGTGCCAGCAGTGCGGCATCCTACGAGCAGTACTTC
CDR3: CASSAASYEQYF
V: TRBV28
size: .
J: TRBJ2-7
D: .

DNA: TGTGCCAGCAGCTTAAATGCATGGCAGGGTGCATTCTCGCCCCAGCATTTT
CDR3: CASSLNAWQGAFSPQHF
V: TRBV7-2
size: .
J: TRBJ1-5
D: .

DNA: TGTGCCTGGAGTCCCACCTTTATAGCGGGGGGCACAGATACGCAGTATTTT
CDR3: CAWSPTFIAGGTDTQYF
V: TRBV30
size: .
J: TRBJ2-3
D: TRBD2

DNA: TGTGCCAGCAGCCCCGGGCGGGGATTGCGATTCTACGAGCAGTACTTC
CDR3: CASSPGRGLRFYEQYF
V: TRBV27
size: .
J: TRBJ2-7
D: .

DNA: TGTGCCAGCAGAGAAGGACAGGGTGGCAATGAGCAGTTCTTC
CDR3: CASREGQGGNEQFF
V: TRBV9
size: .
J: TRBJ2-1
D: TRBD1

DNA: TGTGCCAGCAGTGATGATCAGGGAGGAGGTTCACCCCTCCACTTT
CDR3: CASSDDQGGGSPLHF
V: TRBV2
size: .
J: TRBJ1-6
D: .

DNA: TGTGCCAGCAGCTTAGTGCGGGGGCCTGCCTACAATGAGCAGTTCTTC
CDR3: CASSLVRGPAYNEQFF
V: TRBV11-2
size: .
J: TRBJ2-1
D: .

DNA: TGTGCCAGCAGTGAGGTTGTTGCGGGACAGGGGACCCTCTACGAGCAGTACTTC
CDR3: CASSEVVAGQGTLYEQYF
V: TRBV2
size: once
J: TRBJ2-7
D: TRBD1

DNA: TGTGCCAGCAGTGACAGGTTGTCCGGAACTAATGAAAAACTGTTTTTT
CDR3: CASSDRLSGTNEKLFF
V: TRBV6-1
size: .
J: TRBJ1-4
D: .

DNA: TGTGCCAGCAAGAGGAACCACGGGGCCTACGAGCAGTACTTC
CDR3: CASKRNHGAYEQYF
V: TRBV6-5
size: .
J: TRBJ2-7
D: .

DNA: TGTGCCAGCAGTAACAGGGCCAGCGCGTCTGAAAAACTGTTTTTT
CDR3: CASSNRASASEKLFF
V: TRBV28
size: once
J: TRBJ1-4
D: .

DNA: TGTGCCACCAGCAGAGGGGGACAGGGCCTGAGTGAAAAACTGTTTTTT
CDR3: CATSRGGQGLSEKLFF
V: TRBV15
size: .
J: TRBJ1-4
D: TRBD1

DNA: TGTGCCAGCTCACCACGGCAGGGGGACACTGAAGCTTTCTTT
CDR3: CASSPRQGDTEAFF
V: TRBV18
size: once
J: TRBJ1-1
D: TRBD1

DNA: TGTGCCAGCAGAAGGGGACTAGCGGACTACGAGCAGTACTTC
CDR3: CASRRGLADYEQYF
V: TRBV2
size: .
J: TRBJ2-7
D: TRBD2

DNA: TGTGCCAGCAGCTCGGGACAGGGGAACACTGAAGCTTTCTTT
CDR3: CASSSGQGNTEAFF
V: TRBV7-8
size: once
J: TRBJ1-1
D: TRBD1

DNA: TGCGCCAGCAGCGCTGGGACTAGCGGGGGCCAGGAGACCCAGTACTTC
CDR3: CASSAGTSGGQETQYF
V: TRBV10-1
size: .
J: TRBJ2-5
D: TRBD2

DNA: TGCGCCAGCAGCCAAGACGCTGGGTTAGCGGGTAACGAGCAGTACTTC
CDR3: CASSQDAGLAGNEQYF
V: TRBV4-1
size: many
J: TRBJ2-7
D: TRBD2

DNA: TGCGCCAGCAGCCATGAATTCGGACAGGGTGGAACAGATACGCAGTATTTT
CDR3: CASSHEFGQGGTDTQYF
V: TRBV5-1
size: .
J: TRBJ2-3
D: TRBD1

DNA: TGTGCCAGCAGTTTATCAATCGGTTCACCCCTCCACTTT
CDR3: CASSLSIGSPLHF
V: TRBV27
size: .
J: TRBJ1-6
D: .

DNA: TGTGCCAGCAGCGCGCCGGGACAGGGGGTCCCCACCGGGGAGCTGTTTTTT
CDR3: CASSAPGQGVPTGELFF
V: TRBV5-6
size: .
J: TRBJ2-2
D: TRBD1

DNA: TGTGCCAGCAGCCTGGGGGGGCCTAGCACAGATACGCAGTATTTT
CDR3: CASSLGGPSTDTQYF
V: TRBV28
size: .
J: TRBJ2-3
D: .

DNA: TGTGCCAGCAGTTTCCAGGGGGGTATGGGAGGCTACACCTTC
CDR3: CASSFQGGMGGYTF
V: TRBV27
size: once
J: TRBJ1-2
D: TRBD1

DNA: TGTGCCAGCAGCCCCGACGGGGGGAAGTCCGGGGAGCTGTTTTTT
CDR3: CASSPDGGKSGELFF
V: TRBV7-9
size: .
J: TRBJ2-2
D: TRBD2

DNA: TGTGCCAGCAGCCGGGGCGGGATTGAAGCTTTCTTT
CDR3: CASSRGGIEAFF
V: TRBV5-6
size: .
J: TRBJ1-1
D: .

DNA: TGTGCCAGCGGCACAGGGGGAGCCTCCTACGAGCAGTACTTC
CDR3: CASGTGGASYEQYF
V: TRBV4-2
size: few
J: TRBJ2-7
D: TRBD1

DNA: TGTGCCAGCAGTTCTGGCAGGGAAAACTATGGCTACACCTTC
CDR3: CASSSGRENYGYTF
V: TRBV27
size: .
J: TRBJ1-2
D: .

DNA: TGTGCCAGCAGCCTCGCCCGGACAGCTAACACTGAAGCTTTCTTT
CDR3: CASSLARTANTEAFF
V: TRBV5-5
size: few
J: TRBJ1-1
D: .

DNA: TGTGCCAGCAGTGAAGGGACAGAGCAGTACTTC
CDR3: CASSEGTEQYF
V: TRBV6-1
size: .
J: TRBJ2-7
D: .

DNA: TGTGCCAGCAGCTCCAGACTAGCGGGGTACAATGAGCAGTTCTTC
CDR3: CASSSRLAGYNEQFF
V: TRBV7-2
size: .
J: TRBJ2-1
D: TRBD2

DNA: TGTGCCAGTAGTATAGCGGGACAGGGGGCCTACACCGGGGAGCTGTTTTTT
CDR3: CASSIAGQGAYTGELFF
V: TRBV19
size: .
J: TRBJ2-2
D: TRBD1

DNA: TGTGCCAGTAGTATAGGACTCTACTACGAGCAGTACTTC
CDR3: CASSIGLYYEQYF
V: TRBV19
size: .
J: TRBJ2-7
D: .

DNA: TGTGCCAGCAGTATGACAGGGTTGATGGACGAGCAGTACTTC
CDR3: CASSMTGLMDEQYF
V: TRBV6-1
size: .
J: TRBJ2-7
D: TRBD1

DNA: TGTGCCAGCAGCCGCCTCAGGGCCGGGGAGCTGTTTTTT
CDR3: CASSRLRAGELFF
V: TRBV27
size: .
J: TRBJ2-2
D: .

DNA: TGTGCCAGCAGTTACTCGCGACAGGGCGTCTACAATGAGCAGTTCTTC
CDR3: CASSYSRQGVYNEQFF
V: TRBV6-5
size: .
J: TRBJ2-1
D: TRBD1

DNA: TGTGCCAGCAGTTTCTCGGAACAGGGAAACACTGAAGCTTTCTTT
CDR3: CASSFSEQGNTEAFF
V: TRBV27
size: .
J: TRBJ1-1
D: .

DNA: TGTGCCAGCGCATCTAGAGACTCCTACAATGAGCAGTTCTTC
CDR3: CASASRDSYNEQFF
V: TRBV6-5
size: .
J: TRBJ2-1
D: .

DNA: TGTGCCACACGGGGATCGGACGGCGATCAGCCCCAGCATTTT
CDR3: CATRGSDGDQPQHF
V: TRBV10-3
size: few
J: TRBJ1-5
D: .

DNA: TGTGCCAGCAGCTCCCTCCCAGGGGCGGGCACTGAAGCTTTCTTT
CDR3: CASSSLPGAGTEAFF
V: TRBV7-9
size: few
J: TRBJ1-1
D: .

DNA: TGCAGCGTTGAGATTAGCGGGGGATTGTACGAGCAGTACTTC
CDR3: CSVEISGGLYEQYF
V: TRBV29-1
size: .
J: TRBJ2-7
D: TRBD2

DNA: TGTGCCAGCAGCCCGGGACAGGGAGATTCCTATGGCTACACCTTC
CDR3: CASSPGQGDSYGYTF
V: TRBV7-3
size: .
J: TRBJ1-2
D: TRBD1

DNA: TGCAGCGGGTCGACAGGTCGACACACTGAAGCTTTCTTT
CDR3: CSGSTGRHTEAFF
V: TRBV29-1
size: .
J: TRBJ1-1
D: .

DNA: TGTGCCAGCAGTCAACCCGGGACTAGTATCTCCGGGGAGCTGTTTTTT
CDR3: CASSQPGTSISGELFF
V: TRBV11-2
size: .
J: TRBJ2-2
D: TRBD2

DNA: TGTGCCTGGAGCCAGATCGGGACAGGGTATAAAAACTATGGCTACACCTTC
CDR3: CAWSQIGTGYKNYGYTF
V: TRBV30
size: .
J: TRBJ1-2
D: TRBD1

DNA: TGTGCCAGCAACACACCGGGGGGTAACACCTTC
CDR3: CASNTPGGNTF
V: TRBV7-9
size: .
J: TRBJ1-2
D: .